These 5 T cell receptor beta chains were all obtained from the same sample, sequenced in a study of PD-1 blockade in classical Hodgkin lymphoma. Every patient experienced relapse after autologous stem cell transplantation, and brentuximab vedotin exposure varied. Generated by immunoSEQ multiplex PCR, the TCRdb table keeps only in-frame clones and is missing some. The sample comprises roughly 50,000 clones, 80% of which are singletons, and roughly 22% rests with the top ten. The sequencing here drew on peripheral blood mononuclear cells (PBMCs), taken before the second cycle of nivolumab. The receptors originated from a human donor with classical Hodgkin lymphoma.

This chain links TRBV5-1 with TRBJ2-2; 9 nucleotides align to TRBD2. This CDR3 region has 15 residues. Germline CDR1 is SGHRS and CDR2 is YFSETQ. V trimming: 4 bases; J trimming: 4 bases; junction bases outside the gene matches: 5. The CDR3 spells CASSNSGGVTGELFF. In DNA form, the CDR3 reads TGCGCCAGCAGCAATAGCGGGGGAGTCACCGGGGAGCTGTTTTTT.

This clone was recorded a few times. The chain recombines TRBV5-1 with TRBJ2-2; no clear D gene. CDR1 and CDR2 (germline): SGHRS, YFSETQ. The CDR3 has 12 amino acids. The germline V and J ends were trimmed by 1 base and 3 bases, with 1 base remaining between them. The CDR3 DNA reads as TGCGCCAGCAGCTTGTACACCGGGGAGCTGTTTTTT. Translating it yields CASSLYTGELFF. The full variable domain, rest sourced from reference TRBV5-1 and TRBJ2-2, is KAGVTQTPRYLIKTRGQQVTLSCSPISGHRSVSWYQQTPGQGLQFLFEYFSETQRNKGNFPGRFSGRQFSNSRSEMNVSTLELGDSALYLCASSLYTGELFFGEGSRLTVL.

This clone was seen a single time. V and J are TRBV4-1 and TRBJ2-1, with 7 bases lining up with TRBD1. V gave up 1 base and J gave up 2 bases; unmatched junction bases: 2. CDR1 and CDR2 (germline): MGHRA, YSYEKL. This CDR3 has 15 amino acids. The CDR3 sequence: CASSQGQGTYNEQFF. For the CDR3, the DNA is TGCGCCAGCAGCCAAGGACAGGGAACCTACAATGAGCAGTTCTTC.

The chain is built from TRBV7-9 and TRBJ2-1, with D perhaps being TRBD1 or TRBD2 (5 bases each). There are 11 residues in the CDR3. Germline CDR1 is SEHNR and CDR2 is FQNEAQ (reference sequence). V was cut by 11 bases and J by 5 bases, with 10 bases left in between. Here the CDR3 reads CALEGNNEQFF. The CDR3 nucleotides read TGTGCCCTCGAGGGGAACAATGAGCAGTTCTTC.

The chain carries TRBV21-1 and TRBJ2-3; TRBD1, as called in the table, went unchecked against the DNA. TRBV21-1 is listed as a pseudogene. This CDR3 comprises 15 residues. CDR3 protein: CASSKPRVKADTQYF. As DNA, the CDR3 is TGTGCCAGCAGCAAACCCAGGGTTAAGGCAGATACGCAGTATTTT.